These 17 T cell receptor beta chains were all obtained from the same sample, sequenced in a study of CD8+CD57+ T cells in acquired aplastic anemia. In patients chosen for sequencing, flow cytometry had shown CD8+CD57+ cell expansion. Genomic DNA acted as the template from which TCR beta VDJ combination and CDR3 sequence profiling were carried out. TCRdb redid the calling of the reads with MiXCR, one entry per CDR3 protein. The sample includes 150,000 to 200,000 distinct CDR3 sequences, around half seen only once; the top ten take more than 30%. The sequenced sample was sorted CD4+, CD8+, or CD8+CD57+ T cells (not recorded which) from PBMCs. The receptor source for this set is a human donor with aplastic anemia.

The genes are TRBV25-1 and TRBJ1-2; D call uncertain. Trimming cost V 2 bases and J 7 bases, with 5 bases left between them. There are 11 residues in the CDR3. Germline lookup yields CDR1 MGHDK and CDR2 SYGVNS. CDR3 in amino acids: CASSENSGYTF. The CDR3, as DNA: TGTGCCAGCAGTGAAAACAGTGGCTACACCTTC.

This clonotype was picked up many times. The V gene is TRBV2, the J gene TRBJ1-5; TRBD1 is a possible D gene (5 bases). Trimming pared 2 bases from V and 3 bases from J, leaving 17 bases between. Germline V gene lookup returns CDR1 SNHLY and CDR2 FYNNEI. The CDR3 length is 17 residues. This CDR3 reads CASSENGAGWDNQPQHF. In nucleotides, the CDR3 is TGTGCCAGCAGTGAAAACGGGGCAGGGTGGGACAATCAGCCCCAGCATTTT.

The chain is built from TRBV2 and TRBJ1-2; 7 bases match TRBD1. Trimming took 6 bases from V and 7 from J; bases not matched to a gene: 5. The germline gives CDR1 SNHLY, CDR2 FYNNEI. The CDR3 runs 12 residues. The chain's CDR3 is CASSDRVLGYTF. CDR3 DNA: TGTGCCAGCAGCGACAGGGTCCTTGGCTACACCTTC.

Note on this clonotype: A read error may explain this, as a much larger clone is one base away. The V and J genes are TRBV5-6 and TRBJ1-5, with no clear D. Germline V gene sequence: CDR1 SGHDT, CDR2 YYEEEE. V lost 4 bases, J lost 2 bases, and 22 bases lay in between. The CDR3 consists of 18 residues. CDR3 region: CASSPTGGYDNGNQPQHF. Here the CDR3 DNA reads TGTGCCAGCAGCCCCACCGGAGGGTACGATAATGGCAATCAGCCCCAGCATTTT.

V and J are TRBV7-3 and TRBJ1-5, with D possibly matching TRBD1 (6 bases). The CDR3 runs to 16 residues. Trimming shortened V by 6 bases and J by 1 base, and 16 bases separated the two germline ends. Per the germline V gene, CDR1 is SGHTA and CDR2 is FQGTGA. CDR3 nucleotides: TGTGCCAGCAGTCGTGGGGGCGTGGGGAGCAATCAGCCCCAGCATTTT. Residues: CASSRGGVGSNQPQHF.

The V gene is TRBV7-9, the J gene TRBJ2-2, with D unresolved. CDR3 length: 15 amino acids. The V end was cut by 3 bases, the J end by 7 bases, with 15 bases between. The germline CDR1 and CDR2 sequences are SEHNR and FQNEAQ (reference sequence). This CDR3 is CASSLYRALDGELFF. The CDR3 DNA follows: TGTGCCAGCAGCTTGTACCGGGCCCTGGACGGGGAGCTGTTTTTT.

DNA for the CDR3: TGTGCCAGCAGTCAGACAGGGCAGGGAGCCTACGAGCAGTACTTC. This translates into CASSQTGQGAYEQYF. The V call is TRBV25-1, the J call TRBJ2-7; 7 bases match TRBD1. V lost 5 bases, J lost 2 bases, and 9 bases stayed unmatched. This CDR3 region has 15 residues. The germline gives CDR1 MGHDK, CDR2 SYGVNS.

This clonotype showed up many times. The chain combines TRBV10-2 with TRBJ1-2; unclear D gene. With 0 bases removed from V and 4 bases from J, the gap between germline ends came to 12 bases. This CDR3 comprises 15 residues. CDR1 WSHSY and CDR2 SAAADI come from the germline V gene. The CDR3 here is CASSESGIEFYGYTF. The CDR3 nucleotides read TGCGCCAGCAGTGAGTCGGGGATTGAATTCTATGGCTACACCTTC.

This clonotype was recorded many times. CDR3 nucleotide sequence: TGCGCCAGCAAAACACCTGGGGCAGCTTTGGCCTACGAGCAGTACTTC. Amino acid sequence: CASKTPGAALAYEQYF. V is TRBV10-1 and J is TRBJ2-7; perhaps TRBD1 as D (5 bases). Germline CDR1 reads WNHNN; CDR2 reads SYGVQD (reference sequence). This CDR3 is built from 16 residues. V was clipped by 7 bases and J by 2 bases, with 21 bases between them.

This clonotype was found many times. This chain joins TRBV9 and TRBJ1-1; D not resolved. Germline assignment: CDR1 SGDLS and CDR2 YYNGEE. This CDR3 is built from 13 residues. Trimming removed 4 bases at V and 2 bases at J, with 9 bases between. The CDR3 DNA sequence: TGTGCCAGCAGCCCGGGGATCAACACTGAAGCTTTCTTT. As protein: CASSPGINTEAFF.

This chain connects TRBV7-6 to TRBJ1-3; no clear D. The CDR3 has 13 residues. Germline-derived CDR1 and CDR2 are SGHVS and FNYEAQ. V was pared by 4 bases and J by 4 bases, with 8 bases between. The CDR3 DNA reads as TGTGCCAGCAGCTCCTTAGCGGGAAACACCATATATTTT. Its translation: CASSSLAGNTIYF.

The chain couples TRBV6-2 or TRBV6-3 to TRBJ2-3; D gene unclear. V was cut by 5 bases and J by 2 bases, with 8 bases left in between. Germline loops: CDR1 MNHEY, CDR2 SVGEGT. The CDR3 is made up of 13 amino acids. CDR3 nucleotide sequence: TGTGCCAGCAGTACCCCGAACACAGATACGCAGTATTTT. Protein: CASSTPNTDTQYF.

This clonotype was recorded at least ten times. This chain links TRBV11-2 with TRBJ2-1; D is possibly TRBD2 (6 bases). The germline gives CDR1 SGHAT, CDR2 FQNNGV. Trimming removed 5 bases at V and 6 bases at J, with 17 bases between. CDR3 size: 15 residues. This CDR3 reads CASSGGEVGFNEQFF. In DNA form, the CDR3 reads TGTGCCAGCAGCGGTGGGGAGGTTGGATTCAATGAGCAGTTCTTC.

The chain links TRBV7-9 to TRBJ1-2, with unresolved D. V lost 4 bases and J 4 bases, leaving 7 bases between the germline ends. This CDR3 contains 12 residues. CDR1 SEHNR and CDR2 FQNEAQ come from the germline V gene (reference sequence). CDR3 in amino acids: CASSSRTYGYTF. DNA for the CDR3: TGTGCCAGCAGCTCTCGGACCTATGGCTACACCTTC.

This clonotype was counted at least ten times. V is TRBV20-1 and J is TRBJ2-5; D possibly matches TRBD1 or TRBD2 (7 bases each). Germline V gene sequence: CDR1 DFQATT, CDR2 SNEGSKA (reference sequence). The CDR3 sequence is 14 residues long. V lost 4 bases, J lost 7 bases, and 19 bases lay in between. CDR3 DNA sequence: TGCAGTGCTAAATCACAGGGGAGGGGGGTGACCCAGTACTTC. Amino acid sequence: CSAKSQGRGVTQYF.

In this sample, this clonotype turned up many times. The rearrangement links TRBV7-8 to TRBJ2-5; D might be TRBD2 (6 bases). This CDR3 contains 14 residues. CDR1 is SGHVS and CDR2 is FQNEAQ in the germline V gene. Trimming stripped 5 bases from V and 2 bases from J, with 12 bases between. The CDR3 loop is CASSPWEAQETQYF. As DNA, the CDR3 is TGTGCCAGCAGCCCCTGGGAGGCTCAAGAGACCCAGTACTTC.

This chain links TRBV24-1 with TRBJ1-2; TRBD1 might be the D (6 bases). Germline-derived CDR1 and CDR2 are KGHDR and SFDVKD. The CDR3 is 13 amino acids. The V gene lost 3 bases and the J gene lost 2 bases, with 6 bases spanning the gap. CDR3 sequence: CATSDDRNYGYTF. CDR3 nucleotide sequence: TGTGCCACCAGTGATGACAGGAACTATGGCTACACCTTC.